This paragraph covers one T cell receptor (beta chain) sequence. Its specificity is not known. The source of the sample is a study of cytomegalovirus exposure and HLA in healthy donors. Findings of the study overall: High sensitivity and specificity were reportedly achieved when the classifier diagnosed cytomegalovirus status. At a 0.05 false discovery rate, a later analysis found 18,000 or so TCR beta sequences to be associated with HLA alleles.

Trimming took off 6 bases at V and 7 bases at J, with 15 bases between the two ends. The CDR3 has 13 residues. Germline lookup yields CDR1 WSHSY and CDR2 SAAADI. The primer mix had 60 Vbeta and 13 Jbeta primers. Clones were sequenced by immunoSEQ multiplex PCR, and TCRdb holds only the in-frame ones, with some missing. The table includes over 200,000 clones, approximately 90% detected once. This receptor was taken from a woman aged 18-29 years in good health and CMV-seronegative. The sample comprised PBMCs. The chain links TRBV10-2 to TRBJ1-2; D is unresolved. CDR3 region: CASRGGSYFGYTF. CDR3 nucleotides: TGCGCCAGCAGGGGAGGATCCTATTTTGGCTACACCTTC.